This T cell receptor beta chain was recorded in a study of T-cell memory formation after mild COVID-19 (dated by TCRdb to the early 2020s). Looking at the study overall: TCR sequence clusters from the two donors were found to be largely donor specific. Two young, previously healthy adult volunteers, one female and one male, were included in the cohort. Longitudinal TCRalpha and TCRbeta repertoire sequencing tracked T-cell clones expanding and contracting after mild COVID-19 in a couple of donors. Here is what the overall study found, with its caveats: The study covered only a couple of mild cases, and larger cohorts including severe cases with pre-infection samples were considered necessary. Some responding clones were detected in pre-infection memory, suggesting pre-existing cross-reactive memory T cells joined the SARS-CoV-2 response. Contracting CD4+ clones appeared mostly in the CM and EM memory subsets, whereas CD8+ clones were enriched in EMRA. SARS-CoV-2 specificity was not confirmed for the second-wave clones peaking on day 37. From day 15 to 85, contracting clones showed balanced CD4/CD8 phenotypes, whereas a second wave of clones that expanded from day 15 to 37 leaned towards CD4+.

Sequencing relied on an Illumina NovaSeq 6000. TCRalpha and TCRbeta cDNA libraries were built by 5'RACE with constant-segment primers, adding sample barcodes and unique molecular identifiers. RNA was extracted from every sample with Trizol reagent. Libraries were amplified in two PCR steps, with a second sample barcode and Illumina TruSeq adapters added in the second step. Sequencing of libraries was performed on an Illumina NovaSeq with 2 x 150 bp paired-end reads. The original methods were these. With migec v1.2.7, reads were demultiplexed and then collapsed into UMI-guided consensus sequences. Using mixcr v2.1.11, UMI consensuses were aligned to TRA and TRB V and J templates and then assembled into clonotypes. Clonotypes were classified as expanded or contracted when called significant by both edgeR and NoisET, with noise models trained on biological replicates. For edgeR calls, the thresholds were a false discovery rate-adjusted p below 0.01 and a log2 fold-change of 1. As an exploratory analysis of dynamics, max-normalized trajectories of the 1000 most abundant clonotypes were examined with PCA combined with hierarchical clustering. Each responding clone was given a CD4 or CD8 phenotype based on the CD4+ and CD8+ repertoires, which had been sequenced separately. The raw public data were reprocessed by TCRdb itself: fastp quality trimming at Q25, MiXCR clonotype calling, in-frame beta chains only. Rows merge per CDR3 protein into single entries with the most common DNA and genes. TCRdb assigned the V and J calls; the authors' analysis was not used. For this sample there are about 400,000 distinct CDR3 sequences; 24% appear just once. Together, the top ten hold roughly 9.7% of the sample.

The CDR3, cysteine through phenylalanine, is 14 amino acids long. The entry retains the CDR3 DNA only, 42 bases that are in frame from base 1. According to the germline V gene (reference sequence), CDR1 reads MNHEY and CDR2 reads SMNVEV. Trimming takes 5 bases from V and 0 bases from J, and the germline ends sit 10 bases apart. This clonotype was counted a few times. Its antigen is not yet known. No quality values exist for individual bases; no much larger clone is one base distant. Ficoll-Paque density gradient centrifugation was the method used to isolate PBMCs. The TCR originated in an adult woman who had mild COVID-19 (a few samples of this study predate the infection). The sample titles of this study are shuffled in the database, so cell type and time point are left out; the donor was told from shared clones. Sequencing was performed on PBMCs or a T cell subset sorted from them (not recorded which). The chain is encoded by TRBV27 joined to TRBJ1-2; D gene: possibly TRBD1, on 5 matching bases. Read as DNA, the sequence is TGTGCCAGCAGTCCACAGGCAGCTAACTATGGCTACACCTTC. It encodes CASSPQAANYGYTF.